The sequence of this T cell receptor (beta chain) was determined in a study of spatial heterogeneity in lung cancer. Study-wide results and caveats: The recorded estimate of tumor T cell coverage is around 7% for alpha chains and about 13% for beta chains. One measure, the expanded intratumoral alpha and beta TCR count, tracked tumor mutation counts.

This clonotype was found many times. Its target is unknown. This beta chain lies outside the target of a library built for alpha chains; its clone size means little. The CDR3 extends over 13 amino acids. V shed 3 bases and J shed 7 bases, with 12 bases lying between them. Germline V CDR1 and CDR2: SQVTM, ANQGSEA. The time point denotes: sample taken at primary tumor resection. The approximately 72 donors had untreated early-stage non-small cell lung cancer. Whole RNA obtained from tumor, nontumor lung or frozen PBMC underwent sequencing without sorting. TCRdb passed the 5' RACE reads through MiXCR, listing each CDR3 protein once. The sample has approximately 15,000 distinct CDR3 sequences; 6.2% are singletons.

The chain joins TRBV29-1 to TRBJ1-4; a weak D match, TRBD1 (6 bases). Sequenced material: lung tumor tissue, taken at surgery. This TCR was sampled from a male donor with early-stage non-small cell lung cancer. CDR3 sequence (DNA): TGCAGCGTTGAGCAGGGGAGAGGTGAAAAACTGTTTTTT. Its protein product is CSVEQGRGEKLFF.